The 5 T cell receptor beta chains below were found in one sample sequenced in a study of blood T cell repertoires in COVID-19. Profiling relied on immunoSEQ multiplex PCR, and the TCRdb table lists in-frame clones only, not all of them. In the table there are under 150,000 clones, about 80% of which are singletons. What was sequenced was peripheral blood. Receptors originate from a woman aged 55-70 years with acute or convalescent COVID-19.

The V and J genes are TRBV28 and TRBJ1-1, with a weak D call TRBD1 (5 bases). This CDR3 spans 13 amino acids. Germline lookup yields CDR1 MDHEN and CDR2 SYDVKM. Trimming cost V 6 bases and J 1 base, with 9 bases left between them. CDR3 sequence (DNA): TGTGCCAGCAGCACAGGATCGAACACTGAAGCTTTCTTT. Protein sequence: CASSTGSNTEAFF.

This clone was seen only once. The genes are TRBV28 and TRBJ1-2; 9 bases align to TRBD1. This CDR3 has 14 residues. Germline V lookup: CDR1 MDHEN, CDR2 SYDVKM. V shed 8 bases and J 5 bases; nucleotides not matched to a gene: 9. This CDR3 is CASQETGTGYGYTF. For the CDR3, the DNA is TGTGCCAGCCAGGAAACCGGGACAGGGTATGGCTACACCTTC.

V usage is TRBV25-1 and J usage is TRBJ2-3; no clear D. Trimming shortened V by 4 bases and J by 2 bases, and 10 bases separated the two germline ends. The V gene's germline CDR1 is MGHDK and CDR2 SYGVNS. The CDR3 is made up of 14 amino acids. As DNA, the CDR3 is TGTGCCAGCAGTGTTGCGCGATCCACAGATACGCAGTATTTT. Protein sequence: CASSVARSTDTQYF.

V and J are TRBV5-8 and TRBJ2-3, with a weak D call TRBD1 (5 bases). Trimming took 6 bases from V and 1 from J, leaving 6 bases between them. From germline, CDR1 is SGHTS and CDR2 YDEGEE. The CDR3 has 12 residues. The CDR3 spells CASTRGTDTQYF. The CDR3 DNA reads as TGTGCCAGCACCAGGGGCACAGATACGCAGTATTTT.

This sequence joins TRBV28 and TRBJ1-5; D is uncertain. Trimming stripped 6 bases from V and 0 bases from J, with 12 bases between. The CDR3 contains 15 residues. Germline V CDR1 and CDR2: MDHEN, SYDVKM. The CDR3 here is CASRDRETSNQPQHF. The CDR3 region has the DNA TGTGCCAGCAGGGATCGGGAGACTAGCAATCAGCCCCAGCATTTT.